What follows is one T cell receptor (beta chain) and its context. Its specific antigen is unknown. No quality values exist for individual bases; no much larger clone is one base distant. V is reduced by 3 bases and J by 1 base, leaving a spacing of 10 bases between them. CDR1 and CDR2 are drawn from the germline V gene: SGHVS, FQNEAQ. The CDR3 runs 15 amino acids, cysteine and phenylalanine included. Just CDR3 DNA is preserved here, 45 bases in frame from base 1. This specimen comes from a study of T cell repertoires in cytomegalovirus infection (dated by TCRdb to between 2017 and 2020). Regarding the research as a whole: Peptide stimulations targeted recently identified HLA-C-restricted CMV epitopes, whose presentation resists viral immunomodulation, together with well-studied HLA-B-restricted epitopes. Because public TCR beta signatures pointed to carriage of CMV infection together with the matching HLA type, the HLA type of each donor mattered for the analysis. The paper as a whole reports these results and caveats: Carriers of CMV infection plus the relevant HLA type were discriminated by the cumulative frequency of public TCR beta family members in the study cohort and in an independent roughly 370-donor cohort. The ex vivo response was dominated by HLA-C-restricted CMV-specific TCR beta clonotypes, which also provided the single most frequent clonotype in two of eight donors.

Instrument used: Illumina HiSeq 1500. TCRdb's own reprocessing of the public reads used fastp at Q25 and MiXCR and kept productive beta chains. Rows are unified per CDR3 protein, each entry keeping the most common DNA and genes. This sample comprises approximately 590,000 distinct CDR3 sequences, roughly 42% of them detected only once. The top ten constitute 48% of the sample. The treatment or condition label corresponds to: in vitro stimulation with specific CMV peptide epitopes to enrich CMV-specific T cells. Rearrangement joined TRBV7-8 to TRBJ2-1, with the identity of the D gene unclear. The sequence came from a human donor in good health (CMV status not recorded). Some clones in this sample may be carry-over from other donors' samples. The material sequenced was cultured PBMCs, taken from culture after CMV antigen stimulation. The CDR3 region: CASSFRPGSYNEQFF. The DNA sequence is given as TGTGCCAGCAGCTTCAGACCCGGGTCCTACAATGAGCAGTTCTTC. The variable domain in full, with residues beyond the CDR3 obtained from the reference TRBV7-8 and TRBJ2-1 genes, is GAGVSQSPRYKVAKRGQDVALRCDPISGHVSLFWYQQALGQGPEFLTYFQNEAQLDKSGLPSDRFFAERPEGSVSTLKIQRTQQEDSAVYLCASSFRPGSYNEQFFGPGTRLTVL.